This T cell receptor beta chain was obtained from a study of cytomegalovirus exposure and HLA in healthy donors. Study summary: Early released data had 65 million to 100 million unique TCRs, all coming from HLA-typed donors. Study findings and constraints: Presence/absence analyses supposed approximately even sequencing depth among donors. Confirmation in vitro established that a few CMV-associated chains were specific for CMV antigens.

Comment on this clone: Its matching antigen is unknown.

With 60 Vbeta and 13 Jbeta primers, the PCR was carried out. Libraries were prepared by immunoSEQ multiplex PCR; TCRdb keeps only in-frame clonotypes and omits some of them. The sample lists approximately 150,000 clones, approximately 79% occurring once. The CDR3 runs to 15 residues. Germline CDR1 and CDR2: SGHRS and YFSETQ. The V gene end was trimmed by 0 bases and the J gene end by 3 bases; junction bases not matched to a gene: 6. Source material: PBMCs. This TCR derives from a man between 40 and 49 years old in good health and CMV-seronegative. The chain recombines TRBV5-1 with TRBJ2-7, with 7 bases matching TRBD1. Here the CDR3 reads CASSLGQGDYYEQYF. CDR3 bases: TGCGCCAGCAGCTTGGGACAGGGCGACTACTACGAGCAGTACTTC.